Shown below are 25 T cell receptor beta chains from a single sample sequenced in a study of beta chain features in type 1 diabetes. Antigens for these TCRs are unknown. What was sequenced were expressed TCRB transcripts, since all of the isolated RNA had been reverse transcribed. The method was immunoSEQ multiplex PCR; TCRdb's version includes in-frame clones alone and lacks a portion of them. Of 350,000 to 450,000 clones in the sample, roughly 12% were seen once. Notes on the study in general: TCRB CDR3s from Type 1 diabetes patients were moderately but significantly shorter in all four CD4+ subsets.

The sample comprised naive CD4+ T cells from blood. These receptors all stem from a woman between 18 and 29 years old with type 1 diabetes.

The rearrangement joins TRBV10-3 to TRBJ2-7; perhaps TRBD2 as D (6 bases). The CDR3 loop spans 14 amino acids. Trimming removed 10 bases at V and 0 bases at J, with 16 bases between. Germline CDR1 is ENHRY and CDR2 is SYGVKD. This CDR3 reads CASGLQVYSYEQYF. The CDR3 DNA is TGTGCCAGCGGACTACAGGTCTACTCCTACGAGCAGTACTTC.

This clone has only a few counts. The chain combines TRBV18 with TRBJ1-2; 8 positions match TRBD1. The CDR3 runs to 15 residues. The V and J ends lost 3 bases and 4 bases, in that order; junction bases with no gene match: 7. Germline assignment: CDR1 KGHSH and CDR2 LQKENI. In DNA form, the CDR3 reads TGTGCCAGCTCACCTACGGCAGGGGGCGGCTATGGCTACACCTTC. Its protein product is CASSPTAGGGYGYTF.

This clone was seen a few times. The chain carries TRBV6-7 and TRBJ2-7; no reliable D call. TRBV6-7 is an open reading frame, and its role is uncertain. The V end lost 3 bases, the J end lost 0 bases, and 9 bases lay between the germline ends. This CDR3 has 14 amino acids. The CDR3 DNA reads TGTGCCAGCAGTTATCCCCCGTCCTCCTACGAGCAGTACTTC. Translated: CASSYPPSSYEQYF.

The chain couples TRBV27 to TRBJ2-3, with TRBD1 as a possible D gene (5 bases). This CDR3 has 14 amino acids. Germline-derived CDR1 and CDR2 are MNHEY and SMNVEV (reference sequence). Trimming left V 3 bases short and J 2 bases short, with 9 bases between. In nucleotides, the CDR3 is TGTGCCAGCAGTTTGGGGCAGCCCACAGATACGCAGTATTTT. Translation gives CASSLGQPTDTQYF.

This clone was recorded a few times. The rearrangement uses TRBV18 and TRBJ2-1, with TRBD2 matching over 8 bases. Germline lookup yields CDR1 KGHSH and CDR2 LQKENI. The ends lost 2 bases at V and 7 bases at J; junction bases unmatched: 7. This CDR3 is 15 amino acids long. CDR3 DNA sequence: TGTGCCAGCTCACCAGGGCGGGGGGACCTTAATGAGCAGTTCTTC. This translates into CASSPGRGDLNEQFF.

Concerning this clone itself: This sample includes further DNA sequences coding for the same CDR3. The genes are TRBV5-1 and TRBJ2-5, with D possibly TRBD2 on 5 matching bases. CDR1 and CDR2 (germline): SGHRS, YFSETQ. The CDR3 is 13 residues long. V gave up 1 base and J gave up 1 base, with 5 bases separating them. The CDR3 DNA is TGCGCCAGCAGCTTGCGGGGCCAAGAGACCCAGTACTTC. This sequence encodes CASSLRGQETQYF.

In its sample, this clone was seen a few times. This chain uses TRBV4-3 with TRBJ1-5; TRBD1 matches at 9 bases. Germline values: CDR1 LGHNA, CDR2 YSLEER. Trimming took 0 bases from V and 6 from J; bases not matched to a gene: 3. This CDR3 contains 15 residues. CDR3 DNA: TGCGCCAGCAGCCAAGATGCGACAGGGGGTCAGCCCCAGCATTTT. This gives the protein CASSQDATGGQPQHF.

The sample holds a few counts of this clone. The chain recombines TRBV7-2 with TRBJ1-5; D not certain. V shed 6 bases and J shed 7 bases, with 7 bases lying between them. Germline V CDR1 and CDR2: SGHTA, FQGNSA. There are 11 residues in the CDR3. For the CDR3, the DNA is TGTGCCAGCAGTCAAGCCCAGCCCCAGCATTTT. Translated: CASSQAQPQHF.

The chain employs TRBV29-1 and TRBJ1-1; unclear D gene. Germline V CDR1 and CDR2: SQVTM, ANQGSEA. Between the trimmed V and J ends, which lost 4 bases and 6 bases, there was a span of 6 bases. This CDR3 is 10 amino acids long. The CDR3: CSVAQAEAFF. As DNA, the CDR3 is TGCAGCGTTGCCCAGGCTGAAGCTTTCTTT.

This clone has only a few counts. Other nucleotide sequences in the sample specify the same CDR3. The gene calls are TRBV28 and TRBJ2-7, with D hard to call. This CDR3 contains 12 residues. CDR1 MDHEN and CDR2 SYDVKM come from the germline V gene. The germline V and J ends were trimmed by 6 bases and 3 bases, with 9 bases remaining between them. The DNA for the CDR3 is TGTGCCAGCAGCCCCCCAGGCTACGAGCAGTACTTC. This translates into CASSPPGYEQYF.

This clone has only a few counts. The chain links TRBV11-2 to TRBJ1-6; D call uncertain. Germline CDR1 and CDR2: SGHAT and FQNNGV. The germline V and J ends were trimmed by 1 base and 7 bases, with 11 bases remaining between them. The CDR3 totals 15 residues. This CDR3 is CASSLVGRGNSPLHF. In nucleotides, the CDR3 is TGTGCCAGCAGCTTAGTTGGAAGAGGGAATTCACCCCTCCACTTT. The full variable domain, its missing parts supplied by reference TRBV11-2 and TRBJ1-6, is EAGVAQSPRYKIIEKRQSVAFWCNPISGHATLYWYQQILGQGPKLLIQFQNNGVVDDSQLPKDRFSAERLKGVDSTLKIQPAKLEDSAVYLCASSLVGRGNSPLHFGNGTRLTVT.

This clone was counted between two and nine times. The chain uses TRBV10-3 and TRBJ1-4; 8 positions agree with TRBD1. V shed 8 bases and J 12 bases; nucleotides not matched to a gene: 8. The V gene's germline CDR1 is ENHRY and CDR2 SYGVKD. This CDR3 is 12 amino acids long. The CDR3: CAIGGTGSELFF. The CDR3 DNA sequence: TGTGCCATCGGGGGGACAGGCTCAGAACTGTTTTTT.

V usage is TRBV7-2 and J usage is TRBJ1-5; 10 nucleotides align to TRBD1. Germline lookup yields CDR1 SGHTA and CDR2 FQGNSA. This CDR3 is built from 16 residues. J was trimmed by 2 bases and V by 5 bases; bases with no gene match: 6. CDR3 amino acids: CASSPRDRGGNQPQHF. The CDR3 nucleotides are TGTGCCAGCAGCCCCAGGGACAGGGGTGGCAATCAGCCCCAGCATTTT.

The table lists this clone with a few counts. This chain uses TRBV2 with TRBJ2-7; D possibly corresponds to TRBD2 (6 bases). The V and J ends lost 7 bases and 7 bases respectively, with 17 bases between them. This CDR3 spans 13 amino acids. From germline, CDR1 is SNHLY and CDR2 FYNNEI. CDR3 protein: CASIRDGTGEQYF. In DNA form, the CDR3 reads TGTGCCAGCATCCGGGACGGGACTGGGGAGCAGTACTTC.

This clone came up a few times. This chain joins TRBV4-3 and TRBJ2-3; 11 bases fit TRBD2. This CDR3 region has 15 residues. In germline, CDR1 is LGHNA, CDR2 YSLEER. Trimming at V came to 4 bases and at J to 4 bases, leaving 4 bases not matched to a gene. In nucleotides, the CDR3 is TGCGCCAGCAGCCGTCTAGCGGGGGGATCAGATACGCAGTATTTT. Its protein is CASSRLAGGSDTQYF.

This clone turned up a few times. The CDR3 spells CADATGPNSPLHF. The DNA of the CDR3 is TGTGCCGACGCGACAGGGCCTAATTCACCCCTCCACTTT. The rearrangement uses TRBV2 and TRBJ1-6; TRBD1 aligns across 7 bases. Trimming cost V 11 bases and J 6 bases; bases outside gene matches: 7. The CDR3 contains 13 residues. CDR1 and CDR2 from the germline V gene are SNHLY and FYNNEI.

This clone was counted a few times. The chain recombines TRBV9 with TRBJ1-3; D not certain. The CDR3 covers 14 residues. Trimming removed 7 bases from V and 4 bases from J, with 15 bases in between. In germline, CDR1 is SGDLS, CDR2 YYNGEE. The CDR3 reads CASSADGWGNTIYF. As DNA, the CDR3 is TGTGCCAGCTCTGCAGATGGTTGGGGAAACACCATATATTTT.

The gene calls are TRBV7-2 and TRBJ2-7; the D gene is possibly TRBD2 (6 bases). In germline, CDR1 is SGHTA, CDR2 FQGNSA. V was clipped by 3 bases and J by 2 bases, with 14 bases between them. The CDR3 totals 15 residues. The CDR3 bases are TGTGCCAGCAGCTTTTGGCCGGGACTTCCCTACGAGCAGTACTTC. Translating it yields CASSFWPGLPYEQYF.

The J gene is TRBJ1-5, the V gene TRBV18, with D possibly TRBD1 on 6 matching bases. This CDR3 is 15 amino acids long. V was cut by 3 bases and J by 7 bases, with 16 bases left in between. Germline-derived CDR1 and CDR2 are KGHSH and LQKENI. This CDR3 reads CASSPYENRVQPQHF. The CDR3 DNA follows: TGTGCCAGCTCACCGTACGAGAACAGGGTCCAGCCCCAGCATTTT.

This clone has only a few counts. This chain links TRBV21-1 with TRBJ1-4; the DNA was not used to check the table's D call, TRBD1. TRBV21-1 is a pseudogene segment. CDR3 length equals 16 residues. The CDR3 is CASSKERQGGNEKLFF. CDR3 DNA sequence: TGTGCCAGCAGCAAAGAAAGACAGGGAGGAAATGAAAAACTGTTTTTT.

There are a few counts of this clone. This CDR3 is also generated by other DNA sequences in the sample. This rearrangement joins TRBV7-2 to TRBJ2-7, with D possibly matching TRBD2 (6 bases). Germline V lookup: CDR1 SGHTA, CDR2 FQGNSA. The CDR3 contains 14 residues. Trimming shortened V by 5 bases and J by 2 bases, and 13 bases separated the two germline ends. The CDR3 DNA follows: TGTGCCAGCAGCCTAGGGCGGGGCCCCTACGAGCAGTACTTC. Amino acids: CASSLGRGPYEQYF.

The gene calls are TRBV2 and TRBJ1-4, with 7 bases that match TRBD1. The germline gives CDR1 SNHLY, CDR2 FYNNEI. With V trimmed by 11 bases and J by 0 bases, 9 bases remained unmatched. This CDR3 is built from 15 residues. The CDR3 DNA reads as TGTGCCGGACAAGGAGGGGGCGCAACTAATGAAAAACTGTTTTTT. As protein: CAGQGGGATNEKLFF.

This clone was detected a few times. This chain connects TRBV5-6 to TRBJ2-7; perhaps TRBD1 as D (5 bases). The CDR3 has 11 residues. Trimming removed 4 bases from V and 12 bases from J, with 14 bases in between. Looked up from germline, CDR1 is SGHDT and CDR2 is YYEEEE. The CDR3 DNA reads TGTGCCAGCAGCCCTGGGGCAGGGTGGTACTTC. Protein: CASSPGAGWYF.

This clone appeared a few times. This chain uses TRBV5-4 with TRBJ1-5; D gene ambiguous. This CDR3 contains 15 residues. The ends were cut back, 0 bases at V and 4 bases at J, with 11 bases in the middle. Germline CDR1 is SGHNT and CDR2 is YYREEE (reference sequence). CDR3 nucleotides: TGTGCCAGCAGCTTGGCCCCCACACCAAATCAGCCCCAGCATTTT. This codes for CASSLAPTPNQPQHF.

The chain couples TRBV28 to TRBJ2-3; 11 nucleotides match TRBD2. CDR3 length: 18 residues. Per germline, CDR1 MDHEN and CDR2 SYDVKM. Trimming at V came to 6 bases and at J to 0 bases, leaving 11 bases not matched to a gene. CDR3 nucleotide sequence: TGTGCCAGCAGGGGGACTAGCGGAGGATTCGCTAGCACAGATACGCAGTATTTT. Translation gives CASRGTSGGFASTDTQYF. Together with reference TRBV28 and TRBJ2-3, the CDR3 gives the full variable domain: DVKVTQSSRYLVKRTGEKVFLECVQDMDHENMFWYRQDPGLGLRLIYFSYDVKMKEKGDIPEGYSVSREKKERFSLILESASTNQTSMYLCASRGTSGGFASTDTQYFGPGTRLTVL.